These 30 T cell receptor beta chains share one sample of origin, sequenced in a study of T cell responses to AZD1222 COVID-19 vaccine. TCRdb's table, derived via immunoSEQ multiplex PCR, lists solely in-frame clones and lacks some. The top ten clones hold about 4.8% of a sample with about 110,000 clones, 90% of them seen once. Material: peripheral blood, obtained on day 0 of AZD1222 vaccination. These receptors originate from an adult in good health.

J is TRBJ2-2 and V is TRBV21-1. TRBV21-1 is noted as a pseudogene. There are 10 residues in the CDR3. CDR3 nucleotides: TGTGCCAGCACGTGGGGGGAGCTGTTTTTT. It specifies CASTWGELFF.

V is TRBV29-1 and J is TRBJ2-3; D gene uncertain. V was pared by 4 bases and J by 5 bases, with 13 bases between. The CDR3 covers 13 residues. Germline V CDR1 and CDR2: SQVTM, ANQGSEA. The DNA for the CDR3 is TGCAGCGTTGTGAGGCAGGTGGAAGATACGCAGTATTTT. Protein sequence: CSVVRQVEDTQYF.

The CDR3 DNA follows: TGTGCCAGCTCACCTAGGGGACTAATGAGCTCCTACAATGAGCAGTTCTTC. Translating gives CASSPRGLMSSYNEQFF. The V call is TRBV18, the J call TRBJ2-1; 7 bases fit TRBD2. With V trimmed by 3 bases and J by 0 bases, 8 bases remained unmatched. The V gene's germline CDR1 is KGHSH and CDR2 LQKENI. CDR3 length equals 17 residues.

This chain uses TRBV9 with TRBJ1-2; a possible D gene is TRBD1 (6 bases). CDR1 is SGDLS, CDR2 YYNGEE, per germline. Deletions cut 4 bases from V and 1 base from J, with 11 bases between. The CDR3 covers 14 residues. The CDR3: CASSPWTDNYGYTF. CDR3 sequence (DNA): TGTGCCAGCAGCCCTTGGACAGATAACTATGGCTACACCTTC.

V gene TRBV7-9 combines with J gene TRBJ2-1; D gene unclear. Germline V gene data show CDR1 as SEHNR and CDR2 as FQNEAQ (reference sequence). This CDR3 region has 15 residues. V was clipped by 5 bases and J by 0 bases, with 11 bases between them. The CDR3 loop reads CASSPPGLSYNEQFF. The DNA for the CDR3 is TGTGCCAGCAGCCCTCCGGGTCTCTCCTACAATGAGCAGTTCTTC. Full variable domain (missing parts from reference TRBV7-9 and TRBJ2-1): DTGVSQNPRHKITKRGQNVTFRCDPISEHNRLYWYRQTLGQGPEFLTYFQNEAQLEKSRLLSDRFSAERPKGSFSTLEIQRTEQGDSAMYLCASSPPGLSYNEQFFGPGTRLTVL.

The chain recombines TRBV30 with TRBJ2-4; tentatively, D is TRBD1 (6 bases). This CDR3 contains 15 residues. The V and J ends lost 3 bases and 0 bases respectively, with 12 bases between them. Germline V gives CDR1 GTSNPN, CDR2 SVGIG (reference sequence). CDR3 in amino acids: CAWRLGQLAKNIQYF. The DNA of the CDR3 is TGTGCCTGGAGACTCGGACAGCTAGCCAAAAACATTCAGTACTTC.

The chain recombines TRBV19 with TRBJ2-7; 8 bases agree with TRBD1. Looked up from germline, CDR1 is LNHDA and CDR2 is SQIVND (reference sequence). J gave up 2 bases and V 3 bases, and 6 bases lay outside the gene matches. This CDR3 comprises 15 residues. CDR3 in DNA: TGTGCCAGTAGTATGAGGGAGACAGGGGCCTACGAGCAGTACTTC. It codes for CASSMRETGAYEQYF.

The V gene is TRBV12-3 or TRBV12-4, the J gene TRBJ1-1, with 7 bases lining up with TRBD1. V was clipped by 5 bases and J by 5 bases; unmatched bases: 5. The CDR3 is 13 residues long. In nucleotides, the CDR3 is TGTGCCAGCAGTCGACAGGGTCGAACTGAAGCTTTCTTT. Encoded protein: CASSRQGRTEAFF.

The rearrangement links TRBV5-1 to TRBJ1-2, with D possibly being TRBD1 (6 bases). CDR1 is SGHRS and CDR2 is YFSETQ in the germline V gene. The CDR3 contains 13 residues. Trimming cost V 0 bases and J 7 bases, with 10 bases left between them. The CDR3 DNA follows: TGCGCCAGCAGCTTGGACAGGGCGACTGGCTACACCTTC. It specifies CASSLDRATGYTF. Together with reference TRBV5-1 and TRBJ1-2, the CDR3 gives the full variable domain: KAGVTQTPRYLIKTRGQQVTLSCSPISGHRSVSWYQQTPGQGLQFLFEYFSETQRNKGNFPGRFSGRQFSNSRSEMNVSTLELGDSALYLCASSLDRATGYTFGSGTRLTVV.

This clone is a singleton in its sample. The chain couples TRBV25-1 to TRBJ2-5; 9 nucleotides match TRBD1. Trimming at V came to 6 bases and at J to 4 bases, leaving 12 bases not matched to a gene. Per the germline V gene, CDR1 is MGHDK and CDR2 is SYGVNS. This CDR3 contains 16 residues. For the CDR3, the DNA is TGTGCCAGCAGACCAACCCCGGGACAGGGCTTAGAGACCCAGTACTTC. It codes for CASRPTPGQGLETQYF. The whole variable domain, filled in from reference TRBV25-1 and TRBJ2-5, reads EADIYQTPRYLVIGTGKKITLECSQTMGHDKMYWYQQDPGMELHLIHYSYGVNSTEKGDLSSESTVSRIRTEHFPLTLESARPSHTSQYLCASRPTPGQGLETQYFGPGTRLLVL.

This rearrangement joins TRBV18 to TRBJ2-7; TRBD2 aligns across 11 bases. Germline CDR1 and CDR2: KGHSH and LQKENI. The length of the CDR3 is 16 residues. The J segment lost 6 bases and the V segment lost 4 bases, leaving 11 bases of the junction unmatched. The CDR3 sequence is CASSRAPGTSGSEQYF. The CDR3 DNA reads TGTGCCAGCTCACGAGCCCCCGGTACTAGCGGGAGCGAGCAGTACTTC.

The V and J genes are TRBV28 and TRBJ1-1, with 9 bases fitting TRBD1. The CDR3 has 14 residues. V dropped 9 bases and J dropped 1; count of bases not matched to a gene: 6. Germline lookup yields CDR1 MDHEN and CDR2 SYDVKM. The CDR3 DNA follows: TGTGCCAGTAGACCGGGACAGGGGAACACTGAAGCTTTCTTT. Its protein is CASRPGQGNTEAFF.

The V call is TRBV9, the J call TRBJ1-1; possible D gene TRBD1, 5 bases. This CDR3 has 14 residues. V gave up 5 bases and J gave up 1 base, with 12 bases separating them. CDR1 is SGDLS and CDR2 is YYNGEE in the germline V gene. The CDR3 DNA is TGTGCCAGCAGAGCGGGGGGATCGAACACTGAAGCTTTCTTT. Translated: CASRAGGSNTEAFF.

This rearrangement joins TRBV7-3 to TRBJ2-3; D might be TRBD2 (6 bases). The V end lost 2 bases, the J end lost 9 bases, and 12 bases lay between the germline ends. The CDR3 contains 13 residues. In germline, CDR1 is SGHTA, CDR2 FQGTGA. CDR3 nucleotide sequence: TGTGCCAGCAGCTTACAATGGGGGGAGACGCAGTATTTT. Amino acid sequence: CASSLQWGETQYF.

The chain has TRBV28 and TRBJ1-1, with D perhaps matching TRBD1 (6 bases). This CDR3 has 14 amino acids. The ends were cut back, 5 bases at V and 5 bases at J, with 15 bases in the middle. Per germline, CDR1 MDHEN and CDR2 SYDVKM. CDR3 nucleotide sequence: TGTGCCAGCAGTCGGCCAGGGGTGGGGACTGAAGCTTTCTTT. This encodes CASSRPGVGTEAFF. The whole variable domain, remainder taken from reference TRBV28 and TRBJ1-1, is DVKVTQSSRYLVKRTGEKVFLECVQDMDHENMFWYRQDPGLGLRLIYFSYDVKMKEKGDIPEGYSVSREKKERFSLILESASTNQTSMYLCASSRPGVGTEAFFGQGTRLTVV.

The rearrangement uses TRBV1 and TRBJ2-3; the table's D call, TRBD2, has no DNA check behind it. TRBV1 is flagged as a pseudogene. CDR3 length: 19 amino acids. CDR3 DNA: TGCACCAGCAGCCAAGAAAGGGGACTAGCGGGACCTAGCACAGATACGCAGTATTTT. Protein: CTSSQERGLAGPSTDTQYF.

This clone appeared a single time. The genes are TRBV10-3 and TRBJ2-7; 8 positions agree with TRBD2. V shed 10 bases and J 6 bases; nucleotides not matched to a gene: 14. The germline V gene has CDR1 ENHRY and CDR2 SYGVKD. The CDR3 consists of 14 residues. CDR3 nucleotide sequence: TGTGCCACCACCTCCCAGGAGCGGGAGAGCGAGCAGTACTTC. Its translation is CATTSQERESEQYF.

As regards this clone: At the DNA level, this CDR3 is encoded by other sequences in the same sample as well. The chain uses TRBV9 and TRBJ2-2; D is uncertain. The germline V gene encodes CDR1 SGDLS and CDR2 YYNGEE. Trimming pared 0 bases from V and 2 bases from J, leaving 5 bases between. The CDR3 length is 14 residues. In DNA form, the CDR3 reads TGTGCCAGCAGCGTAGCTCCTAACACCGGGGAGCTGTTTTTT. Amino acid sequence: CASSVAPNTGELFF.

This sequence joins TRBV5-1 and TRBJ2-3; 13 bases align to TRBD2. Trimming at V came to 0 bases and at J to 7 bases, leaving 11 bases not matched to a gene. Germline CDR1 reads SGHRS; CDR2 reads YFSETQ. The CDR3 is 18 residues long. CDR3 bases: TGCGCCAGCAGCTTGGCTTCCAAACTAGCGGGAGGGCCGAATACGCAGTATTTT. This translates into CASSLASKLAGGPNTQYF.

J is TRBJ1-5 and V is TRBV2; D remains ambiguous. This CDR3 is built from 14 residues. The germline gives CDR1 SNHLY, CDR2 FYNNEI. Trimming cost V 7 bases and J 2 bases, with 12 bases left between them. CDR3: CASTGRLGNQPQHF. DNA for the CDR3: TGTGCCAGCACGGGGAGGTTAGGCAATCAGCCCCAGCATTTT.

CDR3 region: CASSTGEGVTPEAFF. The CDR3 bases are TGCGCCAGCAGCACCGGGGAGGGAGTTACTCCTGAAGCTTTCTTT. The rearrangement links TRBV5-1 to TRBJ1-1; D is undetermined. CDR1 SGHRS and CDR2 YFSETQ come from the germline V gene. CDR3 size: 15 residues. Deletions cut 4 bases from V and 6 bases from J, with 19 bases between.

The rearrangement joins TRBV10-2 to TRBJ2-2; 10 bases map to TRBD2. CDR3 length equals 18 residues. Germline values: CDR1 WSHSY, CDR2 SAAADI. Trimming at V came to 8 bases and at J to 1 base, leaving 13 bases not matched to a gene. The CDR3 sequence: CASCGSGRAGWNTGELFF. The CDR3 DNA sequence: TGCGCCAGCTGTGGGAGCGGGAGGGCCGGTTGGAACACCGGGGAGCTGTTTTTT.

This chain joins TRBV5-1 and TRBJ1-1; 7 bases map to TRBD1. With V trimmed by 1 base and J by 4 bases, 7 bases remained unmatched. This CDR3 region has 15 residues. Per the germline V gene, CDR1 is SGHRS and CDR2 is YFSETQ. The CDR3, as DNA: TGCGCCAGCAGCTTGACAGGGGTTATAGGCACTGAAGCTTTCTTT. It is translated as CASSLTGVIGTEAFF.

The V and J genes are TRBV5-6 and TRBJ1-5; 11 bases are shared with TRBD1. Germline V gene sequence: CDR1 SGHDT, CDR2 YYEEEE. This CDR3 is built from 16 residues. J was trimmed by 6 bases and V by 3 bases; bases with no gene match: 8. CDR3 sequence (DNA): TGTGCCAGCAGCTCGGGACAGGGGGGTTTGGTTCAGCCCCAGCATTTT. Translation: CASSSGQGGLVQPQHF.

This chain connects TRBV5-1 to TRBJ1-4; possible D gene TRBD1, 5 bases. Trimming removed 0 bases from V and 8 bases from J, with 14 bases in between. There are 15 residues in the CDR3. Germline CDR1 SGHRS, CDR2 YFSETQ. CDR3 loop: CASSLDGTRGEKLFF. In DNA form, the CDR3 reads TGCGCCAGCAGCTTGGACGGGACTCGAGGGGAAAAACTGTTTTTT.

V and J are TRBV2 and TRBJ1-2; D unclear. Germline CDR1 is SNHLY and CDR2 is FYNNEI. The CDR3 is made up of 13 amino acids. V was trimmed by 4 bases and J by 4 bases, leaving 10 bases between them. CDR3 DNA: TGTGCCAGCAGTGCTGGAGTTCGCTATGGCTACACCTTC. Amino acids: CASSAGVRYGYTF.

V gene TRBV5-4 combines with J gene TRBJ2-1; D possibly corresponds to TRBD2 (5 bases). Germline assignment: CDR1 SGHNT and CDR2 YYREEE (reference sequence). V lost 1 base and J 8 bases, leaving 13 bases between the germline ends. This CDR3 has 14 amino acids. As DNA, the CDR3 is TGTGCCAGCAGCTTGATAGCCGGGGTAGATGAGCAGTTCTTC. Protein sequence: CASSLIAGVDEQFF.

The chain links TRBV2 to TRBJ2-7; 9 positions match TRBD1. Losses at the gene ends were 10 bases for V and 4 bases for J; bases not matched to a gene: 11. This CDR3 spans 14 amino acids. Per the germline V gene, CDR1 is SNHLY and CDR2 is FYNNEI. The CDR3 coding sequence is TGTGCCATCCGCCTAAAAGGGACAGGGTACGAGCAGTACTTC. It is translated as CAIRLKGTGYEQYF.

J is TRBJ2-7 and V is TRBV28; D not resolved. The CDR3 has 12 amino acids. V lost 1 base and J lost 3, with 4 bases in between. CDR1 and CDR2 (germline): MDHEN, SYDVKM. This chain's CDR3 is CASSLLGYEQYF. For the CDR3, the DNA is TGTGCCAGCAGTTTATTGGGCTACGAGCAGTACTTC.

This clone appeared once. This sequence joins TRBV9 and TRBJ1-2, with D maybe TRBD1 (5 bases). Germline V gene data show CDR1 as SGDLS and CDR2 as YYNGEE. Trimming took off 4 bases at V and 7 bases at J, with 17 bases between the two ends. This CDR3 has 14 residues. CDR3 in DNA: TGTGCCAGCAGCCCCAGCAGGGTCGGTTTTGGCTACACCTTC. It codes for CASSPSRVGFGYTF.